This TCR beta chain was retrieved from a study of T cell repertoires in cytomegalovirus infection. Study details: Shared public TCR beta signatures pointed to both CMV infection and a matching HLA type.

TCRdb fed the reads into MiXCR, producing one record per CDR3 protein. This sample carries roughly 120,000 distinct CDR3 sequences, 30% to 40% of them seen once, and the ten largest clones take roughly 58%. Regarding this clonotype: Antigen unknown.

Trimming removed 5 bases at V and 5 bases at J, with 13 bases between. The CDR3 contains 15 residues. Germline CDR1 is MNHNS and CDR2 is SASEGT. The specimen comprised CD8+ T cells from cultured PBMCs, sampled from culture after CMV antigen stimulation. The clonotype comes from a human donor in good health (CMV status not recorded). Some clones in this sample may be carry-over from other donors' samples. The chain combines TRBV6-1 with TRBJ1-6; TRBD1 is a possible D gene (6 bases). The CDR3 DNA is TGTGCCAGCAGTCTACTCAGGGGTGATAATTCACCCCTCCACTTT. It specifies CASSLLRGDNSPLHF.